This T cell receptor (beta chain) was observed in a study of regulatory T cells in long-lasting Graves disease. The germline gives CDR1 SGHAT, CDR2 FQNNGV. The CDR3 is 14 amino acids. This clonotype was detected only once. It may be a read error: a sequence one base away is much more abundant. Libraries of TCR beta came from iRepertoire HTBI primers plus Arm-PCR of CDR3 regions. Each CDR3 protein gets one entry after TCRdb re-called the multiplex PCR reads with MiXCR. The sample gives 400,000 to 650,000 distinct CDR3 sequences, about 16% of which show up once; just under 25% is in the top ten. Regarding time point: newly diagnosed GD, antithyroid drugs for less than 3 months. There was RNA extracted from PBMCs, and the TCR library was made from it. The data were also submitted as part of a second study, on T cells in Graves' hyperthyroidism and ophthalmopathy.

Here the sequenced sample was peripheral blood mononuclear cells (PBMCs), taken at new diagnosis, from a patient treated with antithyroid drugs. The sequence derives from a woman aged 35-60 years with Graves disease. The chain is built from TRBV11-2 and TRBJ2-7; D might be TRBD2 (6 bases). CDR3 nucleotides: TGTGCCAGCAGCTCCCCCGGGACTCCCTACGAGCAGTGCTTC. It is translated as CASSSPGTPYEQCF. The whole variable domain, remainder taken from reference TRBV11-2 and TRBJ2-7, is EAGVAQSPRYKIIEKRQSVAFWCNPISGHATLYWYQQILGQGPKLLIQFQNNGVVDDSQLPKDRFSAERLKGVDSTLKIQPAKLEDSAVYLCASSSPGTPYEQCFGPGTRLTVT.